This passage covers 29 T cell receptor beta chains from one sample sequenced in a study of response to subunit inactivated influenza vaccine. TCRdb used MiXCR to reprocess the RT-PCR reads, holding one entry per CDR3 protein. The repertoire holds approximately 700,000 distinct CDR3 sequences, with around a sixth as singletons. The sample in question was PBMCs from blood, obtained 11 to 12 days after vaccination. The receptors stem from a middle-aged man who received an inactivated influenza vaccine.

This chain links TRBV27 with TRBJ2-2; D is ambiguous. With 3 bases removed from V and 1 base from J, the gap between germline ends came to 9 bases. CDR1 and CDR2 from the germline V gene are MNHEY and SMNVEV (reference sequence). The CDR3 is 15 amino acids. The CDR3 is CASSFFTENTGELFF. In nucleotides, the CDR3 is TGTGCCAGCAGTTTTTTCACGGAGAACACCGGGGAGCTGTTTTTT.

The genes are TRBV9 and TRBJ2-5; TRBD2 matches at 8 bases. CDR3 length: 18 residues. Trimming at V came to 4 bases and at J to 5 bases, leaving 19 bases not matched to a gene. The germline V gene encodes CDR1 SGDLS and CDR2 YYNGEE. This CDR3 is CASSYGTRLRLQSETQYF. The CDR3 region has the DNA TGTGCCAGCAGCTACGGGACTAGACTTCGGTTACAGAGTGAGACCCAGTACTTC.

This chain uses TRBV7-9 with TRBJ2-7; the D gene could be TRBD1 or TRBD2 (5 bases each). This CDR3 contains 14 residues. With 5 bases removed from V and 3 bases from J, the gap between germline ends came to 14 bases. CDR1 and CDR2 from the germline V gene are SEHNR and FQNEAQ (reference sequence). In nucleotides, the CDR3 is TGTGCCAGCAGCCCGTGGGGGATTCACTACGAGCAGTACTTC. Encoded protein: CASSPWGIHYEQYF.

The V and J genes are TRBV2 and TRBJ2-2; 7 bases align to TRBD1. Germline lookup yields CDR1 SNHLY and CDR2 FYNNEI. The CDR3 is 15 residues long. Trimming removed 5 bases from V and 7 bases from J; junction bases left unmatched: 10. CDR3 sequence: CASSFDRAKNGELFF. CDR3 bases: TGTGCCAGCAGTTTCGACAGGGCGAAGAACGGGGAGCTGTTTTTT.

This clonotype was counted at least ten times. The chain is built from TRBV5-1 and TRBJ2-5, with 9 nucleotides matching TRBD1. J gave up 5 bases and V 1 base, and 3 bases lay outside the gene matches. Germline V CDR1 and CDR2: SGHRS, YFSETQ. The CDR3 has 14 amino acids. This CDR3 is CASSLWTGDETQYF. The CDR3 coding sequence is TGCGCCAGCAGCTTGTGGACAGGGGACGAGACCCAGTACTTC.

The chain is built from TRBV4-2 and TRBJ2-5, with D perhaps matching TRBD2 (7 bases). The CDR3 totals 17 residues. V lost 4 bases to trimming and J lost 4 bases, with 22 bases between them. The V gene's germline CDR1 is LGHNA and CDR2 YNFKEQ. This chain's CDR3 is CASSRNPFGGGAETQYF. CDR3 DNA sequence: TGTGCCAGCAGCCGGAACCCTTTCGGAGGGGGGGCAGAGACCCAGTACTTC.

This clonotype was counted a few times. CDR3 in DNA: TGTGCCAGCAGTCCCCCGGGACTAGCGGGAGTCTACGAGCAGTACTTC. Its translation is CASSPPGLAGVYEQYF. The gene calls are TRBV12-3 or TRBV12-4 and TRBJ2-7; 14 bases are a match to TRBD2. V trimming: 5 bases; J trimming: 3 bases; junction bases outside the gene matches: 6. This CDR3 contains 16 residues.

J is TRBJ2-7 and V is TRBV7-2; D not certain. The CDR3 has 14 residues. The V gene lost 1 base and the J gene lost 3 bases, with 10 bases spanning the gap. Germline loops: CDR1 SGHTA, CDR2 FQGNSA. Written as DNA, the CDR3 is TGTGCCAGCAGCTTAGTCACGGGTTACTACGAGCAGTACTTC. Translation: CASSLVTGYYEQYF.

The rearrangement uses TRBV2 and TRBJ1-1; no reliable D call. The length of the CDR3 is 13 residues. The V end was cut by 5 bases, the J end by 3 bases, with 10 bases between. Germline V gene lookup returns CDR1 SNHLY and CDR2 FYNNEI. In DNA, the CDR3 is TGTGCCAGCAGTTTGACCCCGGACACTGAAGCTTTCTTT. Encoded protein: CASSLTPDTEAFF.

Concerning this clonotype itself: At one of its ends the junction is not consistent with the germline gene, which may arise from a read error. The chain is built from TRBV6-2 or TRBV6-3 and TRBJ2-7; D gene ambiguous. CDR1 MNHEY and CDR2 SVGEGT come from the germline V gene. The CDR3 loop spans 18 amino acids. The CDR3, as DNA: TGTGCCAGCAGTTACACCATCACCCTCGTCCAATCCTCCTCCGAGCAGTACTTC. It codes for CASSYTITLVQSSSEQYF.

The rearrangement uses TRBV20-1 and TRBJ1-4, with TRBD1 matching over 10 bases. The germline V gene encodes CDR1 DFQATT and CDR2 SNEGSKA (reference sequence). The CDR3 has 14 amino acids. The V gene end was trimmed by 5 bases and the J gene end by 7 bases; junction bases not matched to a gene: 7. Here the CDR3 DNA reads TGCAGTGCTTCCCGGGACAGGGGAGTTGAAAAACTGTTTTTT. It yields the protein CSASRDRGVEKLFF.

CDR3 in amino acids: CAISGDPTGTQPQHF. CDR3 sequence (DNA): TGTGCCATCAGTGGGGATCCGACAGGGACCCAGCCCCAGCATTTT. The chain uses TRBV10-3 and TRBJ1-5, with 7 bases that match TRBD1. Trimming removed 4 bases from V and 7 bases from J; junction bases left unmatched: 10. Per the germline V gene, CDR1 is ENHRY and CDR2 is SYGVKD. This CDR3 contains 15 residues.

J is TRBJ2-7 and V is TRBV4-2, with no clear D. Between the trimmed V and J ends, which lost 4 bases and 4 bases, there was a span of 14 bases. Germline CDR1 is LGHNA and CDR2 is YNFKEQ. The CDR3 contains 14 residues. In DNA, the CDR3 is TGTGCCAGCAGCCGAGCCCGTAGTGATTACGAGCAGTACTTC. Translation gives CASSRARSDYEQYF.

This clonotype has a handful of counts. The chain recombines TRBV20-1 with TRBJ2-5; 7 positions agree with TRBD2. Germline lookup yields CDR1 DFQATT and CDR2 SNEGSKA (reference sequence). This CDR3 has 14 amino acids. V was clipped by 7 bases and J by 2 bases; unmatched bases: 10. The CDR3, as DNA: TGCAGTGGTCTAGCGGTGAGGGGACAAGAGACCCAGTACTTC. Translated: CSGLAVRGQETQYF.

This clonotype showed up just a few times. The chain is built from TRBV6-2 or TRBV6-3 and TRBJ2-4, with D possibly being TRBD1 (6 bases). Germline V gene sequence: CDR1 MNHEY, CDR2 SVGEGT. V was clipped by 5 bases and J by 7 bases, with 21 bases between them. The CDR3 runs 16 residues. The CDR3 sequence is CASSQAGNHRGNIQYF. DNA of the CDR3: TGTGCCAGCAGTCAGGCAGGCAATCATAGGGGGAACATTCAGTACTTC.

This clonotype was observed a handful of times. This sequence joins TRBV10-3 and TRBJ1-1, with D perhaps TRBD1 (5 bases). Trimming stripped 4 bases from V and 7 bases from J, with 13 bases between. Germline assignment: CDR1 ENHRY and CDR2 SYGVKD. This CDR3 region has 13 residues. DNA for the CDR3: TGTGCCATCAGTGGACTCGGGGGAGTTGAAGCTTTCTTT. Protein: CAISGLGGVEAFF.

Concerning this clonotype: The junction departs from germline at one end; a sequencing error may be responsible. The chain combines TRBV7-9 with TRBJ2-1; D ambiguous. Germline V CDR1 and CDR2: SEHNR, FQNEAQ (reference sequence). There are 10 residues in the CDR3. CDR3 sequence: CRAAYNEQFF. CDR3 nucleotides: TGCCGAGCAGCATACAATGAGCAGTTCTTC. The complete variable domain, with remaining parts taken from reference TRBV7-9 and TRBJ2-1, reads DTGVSQNPRHKITKRGQNVTFRCDPISEHNRLYWYRQTLGQGPEFLTYFQNEAQLEKSRLLSDRFSAERPKGSFSTLEIQRTEQGDSAMYLCRAAYNEQFFGPGTRLTVL.

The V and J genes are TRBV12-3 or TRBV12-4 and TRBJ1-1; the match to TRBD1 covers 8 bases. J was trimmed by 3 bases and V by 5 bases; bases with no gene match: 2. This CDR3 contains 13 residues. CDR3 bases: TGTGCCAGCAGTCAGGGGGCGTACACTGAAGCTTTCTTT. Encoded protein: CASSQGAYTEAFF.

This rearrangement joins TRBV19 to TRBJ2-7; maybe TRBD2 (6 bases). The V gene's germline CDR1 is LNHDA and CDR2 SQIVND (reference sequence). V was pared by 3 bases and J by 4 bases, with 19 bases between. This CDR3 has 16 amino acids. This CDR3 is CASSMRGEYRVYEQYF. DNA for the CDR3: TGTGCCAGTAGTATGCGGGGAGAATACCGTGTTTACGAGCAGTACTTC.

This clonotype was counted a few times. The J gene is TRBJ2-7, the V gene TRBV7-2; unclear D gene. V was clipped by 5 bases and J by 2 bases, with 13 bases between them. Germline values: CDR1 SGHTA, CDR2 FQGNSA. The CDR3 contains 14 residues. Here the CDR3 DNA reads TGTGCCAGCAGCAAAACCGGGCCTACCTACGAGCAGTACTTC. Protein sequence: CASSKTGPTYEQYF.

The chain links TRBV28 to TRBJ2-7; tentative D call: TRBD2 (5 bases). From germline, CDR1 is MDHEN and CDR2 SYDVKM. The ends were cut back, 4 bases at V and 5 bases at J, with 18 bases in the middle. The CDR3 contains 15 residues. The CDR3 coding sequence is TGTGCCAGCAGTTCCTCCTCGTCCGGGATCCACGAGCAGTACTTC. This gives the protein CASSSSSSGIHEQYF. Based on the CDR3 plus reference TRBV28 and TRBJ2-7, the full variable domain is DVKVTQSSRYLVKRTGEKVFLECVQDMDHENMFWYRQDPGLGLRLIYFSYDVKMKEKGDIPEGYSVSREKKERFSLILESASTNQTSMYLCASSSSSSGIHEQYFGPGTRLTVT.

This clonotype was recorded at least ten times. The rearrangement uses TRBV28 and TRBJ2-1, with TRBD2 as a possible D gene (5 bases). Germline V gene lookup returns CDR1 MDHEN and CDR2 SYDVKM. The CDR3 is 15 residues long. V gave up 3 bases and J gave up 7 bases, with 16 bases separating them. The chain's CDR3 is CASSFSGFAANEQFF. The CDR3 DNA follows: TGTGCCAGCAGTTTTTCGGGATTCGCTGCTAATGAGCAGTTCTTC.

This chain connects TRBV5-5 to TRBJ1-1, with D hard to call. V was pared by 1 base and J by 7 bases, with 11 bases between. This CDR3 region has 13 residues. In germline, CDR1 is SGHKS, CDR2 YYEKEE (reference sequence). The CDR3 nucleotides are TGTGCCAGCAGCTTGTACGGGGTGGGTGAAGCTTTCTTT. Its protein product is CASSLYGVGEAFF. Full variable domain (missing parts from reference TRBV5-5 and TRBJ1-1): DAGVTQSPTHLIKTRGQQVTLRCSPISGHKSVSWYQQVLGQGPQFIFQYYEKEERGRGNFPDRFSARQFPNYSSELNVNALLLGDSALYLCASSLYGVGEAFFGQGTRLTVV.

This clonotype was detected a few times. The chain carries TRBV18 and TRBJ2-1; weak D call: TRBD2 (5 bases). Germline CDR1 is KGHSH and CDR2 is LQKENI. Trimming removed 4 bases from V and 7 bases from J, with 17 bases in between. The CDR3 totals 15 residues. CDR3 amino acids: CASSRDEGPWNEQFF. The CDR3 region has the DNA TGTGCCAGCTCACGTGATGAGGGCCCGTGGAATGAGCAGTTCTTC.

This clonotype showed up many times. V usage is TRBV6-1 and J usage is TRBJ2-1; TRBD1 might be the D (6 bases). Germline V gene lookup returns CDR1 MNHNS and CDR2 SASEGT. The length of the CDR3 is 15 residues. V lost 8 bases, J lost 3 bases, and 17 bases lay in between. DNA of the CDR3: TGTGCCAGCGGATCCACAGGGAGAGGCTACAATGAGCAGTTCTTC. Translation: CASGSTGRGYNEQFF.

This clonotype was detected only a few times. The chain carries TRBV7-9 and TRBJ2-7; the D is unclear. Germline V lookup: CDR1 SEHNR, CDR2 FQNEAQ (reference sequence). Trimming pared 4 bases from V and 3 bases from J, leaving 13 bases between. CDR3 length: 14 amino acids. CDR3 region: CASSSPVLDYEQYF. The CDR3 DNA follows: TGTGCCAGCAGCTCCCCAGTTCTAGACTACGAGCAGTACTTC.

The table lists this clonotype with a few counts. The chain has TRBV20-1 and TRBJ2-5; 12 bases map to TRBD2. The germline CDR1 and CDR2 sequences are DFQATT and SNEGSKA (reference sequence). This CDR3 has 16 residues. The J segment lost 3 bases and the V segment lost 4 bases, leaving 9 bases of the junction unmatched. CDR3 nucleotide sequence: TGCAGTGCTATGATGCCGGCTAGCGGGAGGGAAGAGACCCAGTACTTC. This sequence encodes CSAMMPASGREETQYF.

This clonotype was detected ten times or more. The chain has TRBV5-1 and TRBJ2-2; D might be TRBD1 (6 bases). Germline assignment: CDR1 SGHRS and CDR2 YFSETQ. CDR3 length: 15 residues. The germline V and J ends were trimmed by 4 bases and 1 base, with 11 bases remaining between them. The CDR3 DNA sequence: TGCGCCAGCAGCCCCGGGACACGGAACACCGGGGAGCTGTTTTTT. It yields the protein CASSPGTRNTGELFF. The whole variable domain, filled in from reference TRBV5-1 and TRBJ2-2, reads KAGVTQTPRYLIKTRGQQVTLSCSPISGHRSVSWYQQTPGQGLQFLFEYFSETQRNKGNFPGRFSGRQFSNSRSEMNVSTLELGDSALYLCASSPGTRNTGELFFGEGSRLTVL.

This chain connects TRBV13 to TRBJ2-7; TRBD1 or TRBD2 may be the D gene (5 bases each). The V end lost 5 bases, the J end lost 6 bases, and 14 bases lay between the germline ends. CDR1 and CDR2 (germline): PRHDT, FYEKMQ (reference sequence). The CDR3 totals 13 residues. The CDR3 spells CASSPNLGREQYF. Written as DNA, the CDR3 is TGTGCCAGCAGCCCGAACTTGGGACGCGAGCAGTACTTC.